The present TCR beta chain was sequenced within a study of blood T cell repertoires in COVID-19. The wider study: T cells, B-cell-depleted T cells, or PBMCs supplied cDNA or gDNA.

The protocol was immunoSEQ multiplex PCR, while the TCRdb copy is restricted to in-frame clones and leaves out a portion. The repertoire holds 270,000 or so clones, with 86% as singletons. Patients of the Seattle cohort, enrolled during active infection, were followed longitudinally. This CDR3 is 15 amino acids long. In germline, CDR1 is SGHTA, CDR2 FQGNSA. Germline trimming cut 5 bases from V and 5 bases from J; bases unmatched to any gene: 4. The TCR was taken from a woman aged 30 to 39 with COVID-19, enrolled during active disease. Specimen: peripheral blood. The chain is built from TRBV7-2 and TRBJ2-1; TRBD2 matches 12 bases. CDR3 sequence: CASSRGLAGNNEQFF. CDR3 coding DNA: TGTGCCAGCAGCCGGGGACTAGCGGGTAACAATGAGCAGTTCTTC.